The clone carrying this TCR beta chain was recorded a few times. As it was prepared, the TCRbeta library received unique molecular identifiers. Via MiXCR, TCRdb re-called the PCR reads, giving one row per CDR3 protein. The table includes hundreds of thousands of distinct CDR3 sequences, about 10% detected once. These data belong to a study of T-cell reconstitution after alpha-beta-depleted transplantation in children. The receptor's source is a human donor who donated a stem cell graft to a child with acute myeloid leukemia. The specimen was PBMCs from the stem cell graft donor, collected from the stem cell graft.

The CDR3 DNA reads TGTGCCACCAGTGAAGCCGGGACAGGGGGCAATGAGCAGTTCTTC. Amino acid sequence: CATSEAGTGGNEQFF. This chain connects TRBV24-1 to TRBJ2-1; 11 bases are shared with TRBD1. V lost 4 bases, J lost 6 bases, and 4 bases stayed unmatched. The CDR3 runs 15 residues. Looked up from germline, CDR1 is KGHDR and CDR2 is SFDVKD.